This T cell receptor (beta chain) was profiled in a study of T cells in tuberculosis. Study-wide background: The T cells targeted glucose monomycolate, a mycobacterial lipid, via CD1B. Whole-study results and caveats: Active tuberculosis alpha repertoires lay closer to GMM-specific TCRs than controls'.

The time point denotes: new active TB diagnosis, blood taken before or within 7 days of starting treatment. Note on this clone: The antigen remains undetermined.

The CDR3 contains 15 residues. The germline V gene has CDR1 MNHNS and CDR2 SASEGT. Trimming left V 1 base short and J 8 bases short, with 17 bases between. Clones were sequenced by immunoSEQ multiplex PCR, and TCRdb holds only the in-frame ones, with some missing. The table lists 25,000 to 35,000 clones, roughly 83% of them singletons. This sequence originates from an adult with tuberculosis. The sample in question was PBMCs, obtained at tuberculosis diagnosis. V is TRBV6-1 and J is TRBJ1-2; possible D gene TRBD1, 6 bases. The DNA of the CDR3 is TGTGCCAGCAGTGAAGTACTAGGGGGACGGCGCGGCTACACCTTC. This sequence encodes CASSEVLGGRRGYTF.